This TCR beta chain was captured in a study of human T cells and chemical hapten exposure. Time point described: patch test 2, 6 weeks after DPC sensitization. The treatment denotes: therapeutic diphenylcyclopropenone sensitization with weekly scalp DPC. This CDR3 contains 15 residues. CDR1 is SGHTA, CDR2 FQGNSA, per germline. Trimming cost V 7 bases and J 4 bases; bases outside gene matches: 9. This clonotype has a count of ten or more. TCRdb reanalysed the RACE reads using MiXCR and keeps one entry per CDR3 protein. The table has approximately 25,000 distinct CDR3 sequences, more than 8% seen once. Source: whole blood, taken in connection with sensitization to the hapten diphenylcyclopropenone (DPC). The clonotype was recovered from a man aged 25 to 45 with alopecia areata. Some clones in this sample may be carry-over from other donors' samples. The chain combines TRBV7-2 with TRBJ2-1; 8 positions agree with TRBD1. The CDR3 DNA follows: TGTGCCAGCATCATCGGACAGGGTTCATACAATGAGCAGTTCTTC. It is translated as CASIIGQGSYNEQFF.